The 28 T cell receptor beta chains below all came from one sample that was sequenced in a study of T cells after yellow fever vaccination. TCRdb independently ran MiXCR on the 5' RACE reads; one entry per CDR3 protein. The table lists around 530,000 distinct CDR3 sequences, about a sixth of them singletons. The specimen was PBMCs, collected less than 6 days after the first yellow fever vaccination. These receptors came from a man aged 18 to 29 who received the YFV17D yellow fever vaccine.

The chain couples TRBV20-1 to TRBJ2-5; D gene uncertain. Trimming pared 6 bases from V and 1 base from J, leaving 9 bases between. CDR3 size: 12 residues. Germline V lookup: CDR1 DFQATT, CDR2 SNEGSKA (reference sequence). The CDR3 loop reads CSARQVQETQYF. The CDR3 coding sequence is TGCAGTGCCCGACAAGTCCAAGAGACCCAGTACTTC.

This clonotype was detected a few times. This rearrangement joins TRBV20-1 to TRBJ2-1, with 8 bases that match TRBD2. This CDR3 is built from 14 residues. Germline lookup yields CDR1 DFQATT and CDR2 SNEGSKA (reference sequence). V shed 6 bases and J 2 bases; nucleotides not matched to a gene: 6. In DNA, the CDR3 is TGCAGTGCGTCCGCGGGGGGTCCCTACAATGAGCAGTTCTTC. The encoded protein is CSASAGGPYNEQFF.

This clonotype appeared a few times. The chain recombines TRBV6-2 or TRBV6-3 with TRBJ2-1; possible D gene TRBD2, 5 bases. Germline CDR1 reads MNHEY; CDR2 reads SVGEGT. The V end was cut by 3 bases, the J end by 9 bases, with 15 bases between. The CDR3 extends over 14 amino acids. The CDR3 loop is CASSYPDPRGEQFF. Here the CDR3 DNA reads TGTGCCAGCAGTTATCCCGACCCCCGGGGTGAGCAGTTCTTC.

The genes are TRBV11-2 and TRBJ1-4; D not certain. Germline values: CDR1 SGHAT, CDR2 FQNNGV. The CDR3 is 12 residues long. V gave up 3 bases and J gave up 8 bases, with 7 bases separating them. CDR3 DNA: TGTGCCAGCAGCTTGCGGTCCGAAAAACTGTTTTTT. Translation: CASSLRSEKLFF.

This clonotype was seen ten or more times. The rearrangement uses TRBV27 and TRBJ2-2, with D hard to call. CDR3 length: 14 amino acids. Germline lookup yields CDR1 MNHEY and CDR2 SMNVEV (reference sequence). V was shortened by 1 base and J by 2 bases, with 5 bases between the two germline ends. CDR3 loop: CASSLFRNTGELFF. CDR3 DNA sequence: TGTGCCAGCAGTTTATTCAGAAACACCGGGGAGCTGTTTTTT.

This clonotype was detected only a few times. The chain recombines TRBV3-1 with TRBJ1-1; TRBD1 matches at 7 bases. The germline V gene encodes CDR1 LGHDT and CDR2 YNNKEL (reference sequence). The CDR3 spans 17 residues. J was trimmed by 6 bases and V by 0 bases; bases with no gene match: 13. CDR3 protein: CASSQDQGGFGVAEAFF. As DNA, the CDR3 is TGTGCCAGCAGCCAAGATCAGGGGGGATTCGGGGTAGCTGAAGCTTTCTTT.

J is TRBJ2-7 and V is TRBV28, with 12 bases identical to TRBD2. The CDR3 loop spans 16 amino acids. Looked up from germline, CDR1 is MDHEN and CDR2 is SYDVKM. V was pared by 3 bases and J by 7 bases, with 10 bases of the junction left unmatched. The CDR3 here is CASSLGASGGADEQYV. The CDR3 DNA reads as TGTGCCAGCAGTTTGGGGGCTAGCGGGGGGGCTGATGAGCAGTACGTC.

This clonotype was seen at least ten times. This sequence joins TRBV20-1 and TRBJ1-2, with 9 bases matching TRBD1. This CDR3 spans 13 amino acids. J was trimmed by 4 bases and V by 6 bases; bases with no gene match: 6. The germline CDR1 and CDR2 sequences are DFQATT and SNEGSKA (reference sequence). The CDR3, as DNA: TGCAGTGCGCCCGGACAGGGGAGCTATGGCTACACCTTC. Residues: CSAPGQGSYGYTF.

This chain connects TRBV5-4 to TRBJ2-3, with D possibly TRBD2 on 5 matching bases. Germline V gene lookup returns CDR1 SGHNT and CDR2 YYREEE (reference sequence). The CDR3 totals 14 residues. Trimming cost V 5 bases and J 2 bases, with 12 bases left between them. The CDR3 loop is CASREALHTDTQYF. CDR3 in DNA: TGTGCCAGCAGGGAGGCACTACACACAGATACGCAGTATTTT.

The chain couples TRBV29-1 to TRBJ2-6, with D unclear. Germline V gene sequence: CDR1 SQVTM, CDR2 ANQGSEA. The CDR3 spans 13 residues. The ends were cut back, 7 bases at V and 2 bases at J, with 9 bases in the middle. CDR3 sequence: CSGHFTGANVLTF. The CDR3 DNA follows: TGCAGCGGACATTTCACTGGGGCCAACGTCCTGACTTTC.

The rearrangement uses TRBV6-2 or TRBV6-3 and TRBJ2-5, with D tentatively TRBD2 (5 bases). CDR1 is MNHEY and CDR2 is SVGEGT in the germline V gene. V lost 5 bases and J lost 2, with 15 bases in between. The length of the CDR3 is 15 residues. The CDR3 protein is CASSRPGSGQETQYF. CDR3 nucleotide sequence: TGTGCCAGCAGTCGTCCGGGGTCGGGGCAAGAGACCCAGTACTTC.

This clonotype came up a few times. The CDR3 region has the DNA TGTGCCAGCTCACCAAGGCAGGGATACGAGCAGTACGTC. It codes for CASSPRQGYEQYV. The genes are TRBV18 and TRBJ2-7; tentatively, D is TRBD1 (5 bases). Trimming took 2 bases from V and 4 from J, leaving 9 bases between them. The V gene's germline CDR1 is KGHSH and CDR2 LQKENI. The CDR3 loop spans 13 amino acids.

This clonotype was detected ten times or more. The chain employs TRBV11-2 and TRBJ2-2; D may be TRBD1 (5 bases). The CDR3 runs 15 residues. Trimming left V 3 bases short and J 0 bases short, with 8 bases between. Per the germline V gene, CDR1 is SGHAT and CDR2 is FQNNGV. The CDR3 spells CASSLGPANTGELFF. The CDR3 DNA is TGTGCCAGCAGCTTGGGGCCCGCGAACACCGGGGAGCTGTTTTTT.

This chain joins TRBV7-9 and TRBJ2-3, with TRBD2 as a possible D gene (6 bases). Germline-derived CDR1 and CDR2 are SEHNR and FQNEAQ (reference sequence). The CDR3 covers 15 residues. Trimming removed 5 bases from V and 2 bases from J, with 14 bases in between. The CDR3 spells CASSPTSLYTDTQYF. In nucleotides, the CDR3 is TGTGCCAGCAGCCCCACTAGCCTCTACACAGATACGCAGTATTTT. The full variable domain, its missing parts supplied by reference TRBV7-9 and TRBJ2-3, is DTGVSQNPRHKITKRGQNVTFRCDPISEHNRLYWYRQTLGQGPEFLTYFQNEAQLEKSRLLSDRFSAERPKGSFSTLEIQRTEQGDSAMYLCASSPTSLYTDTQYFGPGTRLTVL.

This chain joins TRBV28 and TRBJ2-5; D unclear. Deletions cut 2 bases from V and 2 bases from J, with 6 bases between. The CDR3 loop spans 13 amino acids. Germline CDR1 reads MDHEN; CDR2 reads SYDVKM. Written as DNA, the CDR3 is TGTGCCAGCAGTTTACGTTTTCAAGAGACCCAGTACTTC. It encodes CASSLRFQETQYF.

The chain links TRBV6-1 to TRBJ2-3; maybe TRBD1 (6 bases). Trimming removed 2 bases at V and 5 bases at J, with 14 bases between. The CDR3 covers 15 residues. The germline gives CDR1 MNHNS, CDR2 SASEGT. The CDR3 spells CASSELGRGRDTQYF. CDR3 coding DNA: TGTGCCAGCAGTGAACTCGGCAGGGGAAGAGATACGCAGTATTTT.

The chain uses TRBV5-1 and TRBJ2-3; TRBD1 matches at 7 bases. The CDR3 loop spans 15 amino acids. The ends lost 0 bases at V and 5 bases at J; junction bases unmatched: 6. Germline CDR1 SGHRS, CDR2 YFSETQ. CDR3 coding DNA: TGCGCCAGCAGCTTGGCAACAGGGGTAGGAGATACGCAGTATTTT. Translated, it gives CASSLATGVGDTQYF.

The rearrangement uses TRBV4-1 and TRBJ1-1; TRBD1 matches at 9 bases. V lost 3 bases, J lost 0 bases, and 11 bases stayed unmatched. The length of the CDR3 is 18 residues. CDR1 MGHRA and CDR2 YSYEKL come from the germline V gene. The CDR3: CASSQSPITGGLNTEAFF. For the CDR3, the DNA is TGCGCCAGCAGCCAGAGCCCTATCACAGGGGGCCTGAACACTGAAGCTTTCTTT.

The table lists this clonotype with a few counts. The V call is TRBV7-8, the J call TRBJ2-5, with D uncertain. CDR1 SGHVS and CDR2 FQNEAQ come from the germline V gene. V dropped 1 base and J dropped 1 base, with 7 bases sitting between them. The CDR3 has 14 amino acids. CDR3 DNA: TGTGCCAGCAGCTTAGTCTGGGCCCAAGAGACCCAGTACTTC. Amino acid sequence: CASSLVWAQETQYF.

The chain links TRBV18 to TRBJ2-1; 8 bases map to TRBD1. This CDR3 is built from 13 residues. Germline CDR1 is KGHSH and CDR2 is LQKENI. Unmatched junction bases numbered 3, after V lost 3 bases and J lost 8 bases. The CDR3 sequence: CASSPDREYEQFF. In nucleotides, the CDR3 is TGTGCCAGCTCACCGGACAGGGAGTATGAGCAGTTCTTC.

This clonotype was observed a handful of times. V usage is TRBV29-1 and J usage is TRBJ2-5, with TRBD2 as a possible D gene (5 bases). The ends were cut back, 5 bases at V and 5 bases at J, with 15 bases in the middle. The germline V gene has CDR1 SQVTM and CDR2 ANQGSEA. The CDR3 extends over 13 amino acids. In DNA form, the CDR3 reads TGCAGCGTTAGTGGAGGCGGTTGGGAGACCCAGTACTTC. Its protein is CSVSGGGWETQYF.

The rearrangement joins TRBV12-3 or TRBV12-4 to TRBJ2-7, with D tentatively TRBD2 (6 bases). This CDR3 is 15 amino acids long. Trimming removed 2 bases from V and 0 bases from J, with 11 bases in between. The CDR3 reads CASSLSGHRSYEQYF. The CDR3 DNA reads as TGTGCCAGCAGTTTAAGCGGGCACCGCTCCTACGAGCAGTACTTC.

V is TRBV6-1 and J is TRBJ2-1; D possibly corresponds to TRBD2 (7 bases). Germline-derived CDR1 and CDR2 are MNHNS and SASEGT. This CDR3 is built from 16 residues. V lost 6 bases to trimming and J lost 1 base, with 16 bases between them. The CDR3 DNA sequence: TGTGCCAGCAGGGCCCGGGGAGGGGGATCCTACAATGAGCAGTTCTTC. As protein: CASRARGGGSYNEQFF.

The chain links TRBV5-1 to TRBJ2-3, with 9 bases matching TRBD2. V was pared by 4 bases and J by 1 base, with 10 bases of the junction left unmatched. The CDR3 is made up of 17 amino acids. The germline V gene encodes CDR1 SGHRS and CDR2 YFSETQ. CDR3 residues: CASSPGGLARGTDTQYF. The DNA for the CDR3 is TGCGCCAGCAGCCCGGGTGGACTAGCGAGAGGCACAGATACGCAGTATTTT. Full variable domain (remainder filled in from reference TRBV5-1 and TRBJ2-3): KAGVTQTPRYLIKTRGQQVTLSCSPISGHRSVSWYQQTPGQGLQFLFEYFSETQRNKGNFPGRFSGRQFSNSRSEMNVSTLELGDSALYLCASSPGGLARGTDTQYFGPGTRLTVL.

The chain combines TRBV3-1 with TRBJ2-1, with TRBD2 matching over 9 bases. The CDR3 has 15 amino acids. Trimming took 4 bases from V and 8 from J; bases not matched to a gene: 9. Germline CDR1 is LGHDT and CDR2 is YNNKEL (reference sequence). The CDR3 region has the DNA TGTGCCAGCAGCCCTAGCGGGGTCGGTTGGGATGAGCAGTTCTTC. It specifies CASSPSGVGWDEQFF.

The chain employs TRBV7-9 and TRBJ1-1; the match to TRBD1 covers 8 bases. The ends lost 5 bases at V and 3 bases at J; junction bases unmatched: 5. The CDR3 spans 14 residues. Germline V lookup: CDR1 SEHNR, CDR2 FQNEAQ (reference sequence). This CDR3 reads CASSRDRWDTEAFF. The CDR3 nucleotides are TGTGCCAGCAGCCGGGACAGGTGGGACACTGAAGCTTTCTTT.

The rearrangement joins TRBV20-1 to TRBJ2-7; possibly TRBD1 or TRBD2 for D (5 bases each). The germline V gene has CDR1 DFQATT and CDR2 SNEGSKA (reference sequence). CDR3 length equals 12 residues. V lost 5 bases and J 6 bases, leaving 14 bases between the germline ends. The CDR3, as DNA: TGCAGTGCTTGGGACGGGGCGGGCGAGCAGTACGTC. This gives the protein CSAWDGAGEQYV.

This chain connects TRBV20-1 to TRBJ2-7; D call uncertain. The germline V gene has CDR1 DFQATT and CDR2 SNEGSKA (reference sequence). This CDR3 is built from 14 residues. The V end was cut by 2 bases, the J end by 6 bases, with 17 bases between. CDR3 loop: CSARNRSKFVEQYF. CDR3 sequence (DNA): TGCAGTGCTAGAAACCGAAGTAAGTTCGTCGAGCAGTACTTC.